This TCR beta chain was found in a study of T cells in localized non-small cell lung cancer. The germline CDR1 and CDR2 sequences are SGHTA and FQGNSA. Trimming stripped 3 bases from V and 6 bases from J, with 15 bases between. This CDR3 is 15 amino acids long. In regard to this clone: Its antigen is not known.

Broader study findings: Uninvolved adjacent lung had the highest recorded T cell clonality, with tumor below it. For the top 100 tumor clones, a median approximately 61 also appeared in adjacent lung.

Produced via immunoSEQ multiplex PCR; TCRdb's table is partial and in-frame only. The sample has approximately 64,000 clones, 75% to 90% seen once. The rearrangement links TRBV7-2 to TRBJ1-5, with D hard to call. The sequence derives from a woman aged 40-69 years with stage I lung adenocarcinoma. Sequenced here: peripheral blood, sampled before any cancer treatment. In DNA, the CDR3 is TGTGCCAGCAGCTTTGGTGTTGGGGTCGGTCAGCCCCAGCATTTT. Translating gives CASSFGVGVGQPQHF.